This paragraph covers one T cell receptor (beta chain) sequence. Its antigen is unknown. This sample is part of a study of T cell responses to AZD1222 COVID-19 vaccine. General study points: Mostly white British, mostly female donors; authors suggested clonal diversity may be underestimated. Unmutated variant regions are reportedly the target of nearly half of TCRs that are spike-specific.

The CDR3 spans 15 residues. The ends were cut back, 5 bases at V and 0 bases at J, with 13 bases in the middle. Germline V CDR1 and CDR2: SGHAT, FQNNGV. TCRdb's table, derived via immunoSEQ multiplex PCR, lists solely in-frame clones and lacks some. The repertoire has about 120,000 clones, roughly 89% of them found once; the top ten carry 5.4%. The sequencing here drew on peripheral blood, taken on day 0 of AZD1222 vaccination. This chain connects TRBV11-2 to TRBJ1-1; D unresolved. The sequence came from an adult in good health. The CDR3 protein is CASSQRRFLNTEAFF. The CDR3, as DNA: TGTGCCAGCAGCCAACGGAGGTTTCTGAACACTGAAGCTTTCTTT. The full variable domain, with the rest looked up from reference TRBV11-2 and TRBJ1-1, is EAGVAQSPRYKIIEKRQSVAFWCNPISGHATLYWYQQILGQGPKLLIQFQNNGVVDDSQLPKDRFSAERLKGVDSTLKIQPAKLEDSAVYLCASSQRRFLNTEAFFGQGTRLTVV.